These T cell receptor beta chains were read from a single sample in a study of Ad26.COV2.S vaccination and SARS-CoV-2 variants. Data came from immunoSEQ multiplex PCR; TCRdb stores just in-frame clones and leaves some out. This table has around 250,000 clones, roughly nine tenths appearing once. This specimen was peripheral blood, taken in a trial of Ad26.COV2.S vaccine versus placebo. The receptors originated from a person between 18 and 60 years old who received the Ad26.COV2.S COVID-19 vaccine or a placebo. CDR3s include the opening cysteine and the closing phenylalanine or tryptophan. D genes are given only for firm matches. Not every row has a clone size; where given, it reads once, few, many or a size class.

D	J	size	V	DNA	CDR3
.	TRBJ2-2	.	TRBV18	TGTGCCAGCTCAATACAGGGCGTATTGAACGCCGGGGAGCTGTTTTTT	CASSIQGVLNAGELFF
TRBD2	TRBJ2-2	once	TRBV11-2	TGTGCCAGCGGAGCGGGAGGAACCGGGGAGCTGTTTTTT	CASGAGGTGELFF
.	TRBJ1-1	.	TRBV3-1/TRBV3-2	TGTGCCAGCAGCTGGAATCCGGGACCCTTAAGAGTCACTGAAGCTTTCTTT	CASSWNPGPLRVTEAFF
TRBD2	TRBJ2-1	.	TRBV29-1	TGCAGCGCCCCGCCGGACACCGACAGTTTAGCGGGAGGACCATTCTCCTACAATGAGCAGTTCTTC	CSAPPDTDSLAGGPFSYNEQFF
TRBD2	TRBJ2-3	.	TRBV7-2	TGTGCCAGCAGTTCTAGCGGGAGTAGGGCAGATACGCAGTATTTT	CASSSSGSRADTQYF
.	TRBJ2-5	.	TRBV29-1	TGCAGCGTTGAAACGCAGTCAGGGCAAGAGACCCAGTACTTC	CSVETQSGQETQYF
.	TRBJ1-5	.	TRBV10-3	TGTGCCATCAGTGCCGACAGAACTGTGGGCAATCAGCCCCAGCATTTT	CAISADRTVGNQPQHF
.	TRBJ1-2	.	TRBV5-1	TGCGCCAGCAGCGAAGGGACGGTCGACTATGGCTACACCTTC	CASSEGTVDYGYTF
.	TRBJ1-5	.	TRBV12-3/TRBV12-4	TGTGCCAGCAGTTTAGTAAATCAGCCCCAGCATTTT	CASSLVNQPQHF
.	TRBJ1-4	once	TRBV3-1/TRBV3-2	TGTGCCAGCAGCCAAGGATTTCGAACAGGGACTAATGAAAAACTGTTTTTT	CASSQGFRTGTNEKLFF
TRBD1	TRBJ2-5	.	TRBV20-1	TGCAGTGCTAGTCTGACAGGGCCAGAGACCCAGTACTTC	CSASLTGPETQYF
.	TRBJ1-4	.	TRBV6-5	TGTGCCAGCAGTTACTCTGGACGGCCGAATGAAAAACTGTTTTTT	CASSYSGRPNEKLFF
.	TRBJ2-2	.	TRBV6-5	TGTGCCAGCAGTTACGAAGTATTACGCACCGGGGAGCTGTTTTTT	CASSYEVLRTGELFF
.	TRBJ1-3	few	TRBV11-3	TGTGCCAGCAGCTCAGGAGCTGGAAACACCATATATTTT	CASSSGAGNTIYF
TRBD2	TRBJ2-3	.	TRBV2	TGTGCCAGCAGTGACGGACTAGCGGGAGTTGGCACAGATACGCAGTATTTT	CASSDGLAGVGTDTQYF
.	TRBJ2-7	.	TRBV28	TGTGCCAGCAGCGTCAGAGACCACGAGCAGTACTTC	CASSVRDHEQYF
.	TRBJ2-2	.	TRBV5-6	TGTGCCAGCAGCTCCTTAGGAACCGGGGAGCTGTTTTTT	CASSSLGTGELFF
TRBD1	TRBJ2-1	.	TRBV16	TGTGCCAGCAGCCAATTGGTTCAGGGGGCCGAGTTCTTC	CASSQLVQGAEFF
.	TRBJ2-3	once	TRBV20-1	TGCAGTGCCCGGCCGGATACGCAGTATTTT	CSARPDTQYF
TRBD2	TRBJ2-1	once	TRBV6-5	TGTGCCAGCAGAGGACTAGCGGGCTCCTACAATGAGCAGTTCTTC	CASRGLAGSYNEQFF
TRBD2	TRBJ2-7	.	TRBV19	TGTGCCAGTAGTATTGGGCCTAGCGGGACCTACGAGCAGTACTTC	CASSIGPSGTYEQYF
.	TRBJ1-1	.	TRBV29-1	TGCAGCGTTGAAGGTGGAGGCGCTGAAGCTTTCTTT	CSVEGGGAEAFF
TRBD1	TRBJ1-4	.	TRBV6-1	TGTGCCAGCAGTGACGGGACAGGGGATGAAAAACTGTTTTTT	CASSDGTGDEKLFF
.	TRBJ1-2	.	TRBV9	TGTGCCAGCAGCACACTTCCGGGAGCCCCGCAAACCTTC	CASSTLPGAPQTF
TRBD2	TRBJ2-3	.	TRBV5-1	TGCGCCAGCAGTTCCGGGACTAGCGGGGCCACAGATACGCAGTATTTT	CASSSGTSGATDTQYF
TRBD2	TRBJ2-1	once	TRBV5-1	TGCGCCAGCACCTTCACGGGGCTAGCGGGAAATGAGCAGTTCTTC	CASTFTGLAGNEQFF
.	TRBJ2-3	.	TRBV5-1	TGCGCCAGCTCGTTGGCCGGGGGCGGGAGCGGGACAGATACGCAGTATTTT	CASSLAGGGSGTDTQYF
TRBD1	TRBJ1-6	.	TRBV19	TGTGCCAGTAGTAGAGTTACCTCGAGCCGGGACAGGGGAATGTCACCCCTCCACTTT	CASSRVTSSRDRGMSPLHF
TRBD2	TRBJ2-3	.	TRBV4-1	TGCGCCAGCAGCCAAAGGACTAGCGGGGACTCCACAGATACGCAGTATTTT	CASSQRTSGDSTDTQYF
TRBD1	TRBJ2-1	.	TRBV18	TGTGCCAGCTCGCCAGGACAGGGGCTTAGAAATGAGCAGTTCTTC	CASSPGQGLRNEQFF
.	TRBJ1-6	.	TRBV18	TGTGCCAGCTCACCACGGACGGATTATAATTCACCCCTCCACTTT	CASSPRTDYNSPLHF
.	TRBJ1-1	.	TRBV3-1/TRBV3-2	TGTGCCAGCAGCCAAGATAGCAGGTCGGTGAACACTGAAGCTTTCTTT	CASSQDSRSVNTEAFF
TRBD2	TRBJ2-3	.	TRBV5-4	TGTGCCAGCAGCTTATCTAGCGGGCCAGTCACAGATACGCAGTATTTT	CASSLSSGPVTDTQYF
.	TRBJ1-1	.	TRBV30	TGTGCCTGGAGCGCGGGGGGGGCTCAAGCTTTCTTT	CAWSAGGAQAFF
.	TRBJ1-6	.	TRBV7-5	TGTGCCAGATCTAAGGGACGGGGAGCCTATAATTCACCCCTCCACTTT	CARSKGRGAYNSPLHF
TRBD2	TRBJ2-1	.	TRBV7-9	TGTGCCAGCAGCTTAGAGTCTAGCGGGAGCTCCTACAATGAGCAGTTCTTC	CASSLESSGSSYNEQFF
.	TRBJ2-1	.	TRBV10-3	TGTGCCATCAGTGACCCGAGGTCCTATGGGCAGTTCTTC	CAISDPRSYGQFF
TRBD2	TRBJ2-3	few	TRBV5-4	TGTGCCAGCAGCCCTAGCGGGGGTCGCCCAGATACGCAGTATTTT	CASSPSGGRPDTQYF
TRBD2	TRBJ2-3	.	TRBV9	TGTGCCAGCAGCCCCCCCGAGGGAGGGCACACAGATACGCAGTATTTT	CASSPPEGGHTDTQYF
TRBD2	TRBJ2-3	once	TRBV19	TGTGCCAGTAAAAGACTAGCGGGGGCCTCAGATACGCAGTATTTT	CASKRLAGASDTQYF
TRBD2	TRBJ2-2	.	TRBV7-9	TGTGCCAGCAGCTTGGGACTAGCGGGGGACGTTTCCACCGGGGAGCTGTTTTTT	CASSLGLAGDVSTGELFF